This passage covers 23 T cell receptor beta chains from one sample sequenced in a study of regulatory T cells in long-lasting Graves disease. Arm-PCR of CDR3 regions and iRepertoire HTBI primers were the basis on which TCR beta libraries were built. A single record per CDR3 protein comes from TCRdb applying MiXCR to the multiplex PCR reads. The sample includes 550,000 to 650,000 distinct CDR3 sequences, about 15% of them seen just once. The time point denotes: newly diagnosed GD, antithyroid drugs for less than 3 months. From RNA extracted from PBMCs, the TCR library was made. These same data were also listed under a study on T cells in Graves' hyperthyroidism and ophthalmopathy.

Source: peripheral blood mononuclear cells (PBMCs), taken at new diagnosis, from a patient treated with antithyroid drugs. Receptors were obtained from a man between 18 and 35 years old with Graves disease.

The table lists this clonotype with a count of one. The chain couples TRBV18 to TRBJ2-1; 11 nucleotides line up with TRBD1. Germline loops: CDR1 KGHSH, CDR2 LQKENI. There are 15 residues in the CDR3. The junction had 7 bases not matched to a gene; V was cut back by 3 bases and J by 9 bases. The CDR3 sequence: CASSPGTGGVSEQFF. The CDR3 coding sequence is TGTGCCAGCTCACCCGGGACAGGGGGTGTTAGTGAGCAGTTCTTC.

Many counts were recorded for this clonotype. V usage is TRBV20-1 and J usage is TRBJ2-7; TRBD2 matches 8 bases. Germline V gene data show CDR1 as DFQATT and CDR2 as SNEGSKA (reference sequence). This CDR3 region has 18 residues. Losses at the gene ends were 1 base for V and 2 bases for J; bases not matched to a gene: 16. CDR3 bases: TGCAGTGCTAGAGTCTTTAGGACGGAACGGGAGGGACCCTACGAGCAGTACTTC. Translating gives CSARVFRTEREGPYEQYF.

This clonotype was detected ten times or more. The J gene is TRBJ2-1, the V gene TRBV27; the match to TRBD2 covers 7 bases. V trimming: 5 bases; J trimming: 5 bases; junction bases outside the gene matches: 12. The CDR3 contains 16 residues. Germline-derived CDR1 and CDR2 are MNHEY and SMNVEV (reference sequence). CDR3 in amino acids: CASSPLRASGHNEQFF. The CDR3, as DNA: TGTGCCAGCAGTCCCCTGAGGGCTAGCGGCCACAATGAGCAGTTCTTC.

Many counts were recorded for this clonotype. The rearrangement joins TRBV27 to TRBJ2-7; tentative D call: TRBD1 (5 bases). The CDR3 has 13 amino acids. V was trimmed by 2 bases and J by 2 bases, leaving 7 bases between them. Germline CDR1 is MNHEY and CDR2 is SMNVEV (reference sequence). CDR3 DNA sequence: TGTGCCAGCAGTTTAGGCAGGGCCTACGAGCAGTACTTC. It translates to CASSLGRAYEQYF.

This clonotype has ten or more counts. The rearrangement links TRBV11-2 to TRBJ2-5; a possible D gene is TRBD1 (6 bases). The V gene's germline CDR1 is SGHAT and CDR2 FQNNGV. The CDR3 consists of 16 residues. The ends were cut back, 4 bases at V and 2 bases at J, with 17 bases in the middle. The CDR3 DNA reads as TGTGCCAGCAGCTCCCCTTTGGACAGTCTTCAAGAGACCCAGTACTTC. This translates into CASSSPLDSLQETQYF. The full variable domain, with the rest looked up from reference TRBV11-2 and TRBJ2-5, is EAGVAQSPRYKIIEKRQSVAFWCNPISGHATLYWYQQILGQGPKLLIQFQNNGVVDDSQLPKDRFSAERLKGVDSTLKIQPAKLEDSAVYLCASSSPLDSLQETQYFGPGTRLLVL.

The chain joins TRBV15 to TRBJ2-2, with 7 bases lining up with TRBD1. The CDR3 spans 15 residues. Germline assignment: CDR1 LNHNV and CDR2 YYDKDF (reference sequence). V trimming: 4 bases; J trimming: 4 bases; junction bases outside the gene matches: 6. CDR3 residues: CATSIGAGGTGELFF. In nucleotides, the CDR3 is TGTGCCACCAGCATAGGGGCAGGGGGCACCGGGGAGCTGTTTTTT.

The chain links TRBV4-2 to TRBJ1-6; no firm D call. This CDR3 spans 16 amino acids. The germline CDR1 and CDR2 sequences are LGHNA and YNFKEQ. V was shortened by 7 bases and J by 0 bases, with 13 bases between the two germline ends. The DNA for the CDR3 is TGTGCCAGCACCCCTCGGGCCAGCTCCTATAATTCACCCCTCCACTTT. This encodes CASTPRASSYNSPLHF.

This clonotype was counted ten times or more. The J gene is TRBJ1-2, the V gene TRBV20-1; D is ambiguous. CDR3 length: 9 residues. V was clipped by 6 bases and J by 6 bases, with 5 bases between them. Germline V gives CDR1 DFQATT, CDR2 SNEGSKA (reference sequence). The CDR3 here is CSAKDGYTF. The DNA of the CDR3 is TGCAGTGCGAAGGATGGCTACACCTTC.

The table lists this clonotype with a few counts. This CDR3 reads CASSPTFVVAMGDTQYF. CDR3 DNA: TGTGCCAGCAGCCCGACTTTTGTTGTGGCCATGGGAGATACGCAGTATTTT. This chain connects TRBV3-1 to TRBJ2-3; D ambiguous. Germline CDR1 reads LGHDT; CDR2 reads YNNKEL (reference sequence). Deletions cut 4 bases from V and 5 bases from J, with 22 bases between. The CDR3 is 17 residues long.

This clonotype appeared a few times. The V gene is TRBV5-6, the J gene TRBJ2-5, with 9 bases identical to TRBD1. The CDR3 extends over 15 amino acids. The V and J ends lost 0 bases and 5 bases, in that order; junction bases with no gene match: 5. Germline V gene lookup returns CDR1 SGHDT and CDR2 YYEEEE. The CDR3 is CASSLGNRGRETQYF. CDR3 nucleotide sequence: TGTGCCAGCAGCTTGGGAAACAGGGGGCGCGAGACCCAGTACTTC.

V gene TRBV25-1 combines with J gene TRBJ2-1, with D perhaps TRBD2 (5 bases). This CDR3 is built from 11 residues. Trimming took 6 bases from V and 6 from J, leaving 6 bases between them. The V gene's germline CDR1 is MGHDK and CDR2 SYGVNS. The CDR3 DNA follows: TGTGCCAGCAGACTAGTCAATGAGCAGTTCTTC. It specifies CASRLVNEQFF.

In DNA form, the CDR3 reads TGTGCCTGGAGTGCGGGGTCAGTCGGGCCCCAGCATTTT. Its protein product is CAWSAGSVGPQHF. The chain employs TRBV30 and TRBJ1-5, with no clear D. CDR1 is GTSNPN, CDR2 SVGIG, per germline (reference sequence). The CDR3 length is 13 residues. The ends were cut back, 1 base at V and 9 bases at J, with 13 bases in the middle.

This clonotype was seen many times. The rearrangement uses TRBV2 and TRBJ2-7; D remains unclear. Germline V gene sequence: CDR1 SNHLY, CDR2 FYNNEI. The V end lost 8 bases, the J end lost 1 base, and 9 bases lay between the germline ends. The CDR3 has 12 residues. In DNA, the CDR3 is TGTGCCAGCGTTATCCGTTCCTACGAGCAGTACTTC. It specifies CASVIRSYEQYF. Full variable domain (remainder filled in from reference TRBV2 and TRBJ2-7): EPEVTQTPSHQVTQMGQEVILRCVPISNHLYFYWYRQILGQKVEFLVSFYNNEISEKSEIFDDQFSVERPDGSNFTLKIRSTKLEDSAMYFCASVIRSYEQYFGPGTRLTVT.

This chain connects TRBV24-1 to TRBJ1-2, with D possibly matching TRBD1 (6 bases). The CDR3 extends over 14 amino acids. Per the germline V gene, CDR1 is KGHDR and CDR2 is SFDVKD. V lost 10 bases to trimming and J lost 4 bases, with 18 bases between them. Here the CDR3 DNA reads TGTGCCACTATAGGGGGGGCGCGGGGCTATGGCTACACCTTC. This gives the protein CATIGGARGYGYTF.

This clonotype was recorded at least ten times. This sequence joins TRBV6-1 and TRBJ2-7; no clear D. V was clipped by 4 bases and J by 1 base, with 11 bases between them. Germline assignment: CDR1 MNHNS and CDR2 SASEGT. The CDR3 loop spans 14 amino acids. CDR3 sequence: CASSAGPDSYEQYF. The DNA of the CDR3 is TGTGCCAGCAGTGCCGGGCCGGATTCCTACGAGCAGTACTTC.

CDR3 nucleotide sequence: TGTGCCAGCAGTTTTGGGGGGGGGGGGGGCACCACTGAAGCTTTCTTT. This codes for CASSFGGGGGTTEAFF. This rearrangement joins TRBV12-3 or TRBV12-4 to TRBJ1-1; the D gene is possibly TRBD1 (6 bases). Between the trimmed V and J ends, which lost 3 bases and 4 bases, there was a span of 18 bases. The CDR3 consists of 16 residues.

This clonotype has only a few counts. This CDR3 is CASSSGLFGETQYF. DNA for the CDR3: TGTGCCAGCAGTTCAGGACTGTTCGGGGAGACCCAGTACTTC. The V call is TRBV6-2 or TRBV6-3, the J call TRBJ2-5, with D perhaps matching TRBD2 (5 bases). From germline, CDR1 is MNHEY and CDR2 SVGEGT. The CDR3 length is 14 residues. V dropped 4 bases and J dropped 5 bases, with 14 bases sitting between them.

The genes are TRBV29-1 and TRBJ2-7; either TRBD1 or TRBD2 may fit D (5 bases each). The V end lost 3 bases, the J end lost 4 bases, and 22 bases lay between the germline ends. Germline V gene data show CDR1 as SQVTM and CDR2 as ANQGSEA. This CDR3 has 16 amino acids. CDR3 coding DNA: TGCAGCGTTGAGAGGGACGAGAGGGATGGGATTTACGAGCAGTACTTC. Translation gives CSVERDERDGIYEQYF.

This clonotype has a handful of counts. The chain has TRBV7-3 and TRBJ2-2; no definite D call. This CDR3 region has 14 residues. The germline gives CDR1 SGHTA, CDR2 FQGTGA. V lost 5 bases, J lost 3 bases, and 10 bases lay in between. The CDR3 coding sequence is TGTGCCAGCAGCCATGACCGCTACACCGGGGAGCTGTTTTTT. Its protein is CASSHDRYTGELFF. The full variable domain, rest sourced from reference TRBV7-3 and TRBJ2-2, is GAGVSQTPSNKVTEKGKYVELRCDPISGHTALYWYRQSLGQGPEFLIYFQGTGAADDSGLPNDRFFAVRPEGSVSTLKIQRTERGDSAVYLCASSHDRYTGELFFGEGSRLTVL.

This clonotype occurred a few times. The rearrangement uses TRBV6-2 or TRBV6-3 and TRBJ2-7; D might be TRBD2 (6 bases). Deletions cut 4 bases from V and 0 bases from J, with 13 bases between. The CDR3 consists of 15 residues. Germline V lookup: CDR1 MNHEY, CDR2 SVGEGT. The CDR3 region is CASSSLASSSYEQYF. As DNA, the CDR3 is TGTGCCAGCAGTTCACTAGCTAGCAGCTCCTACGAGCAGTACTTC.

This clonotype was seen ten or more times. The CDR3 spells CASSEANRNYGYTF. In nucleotides, the CDR3 is TGTGCCAGCAGTGAAGCTAACAGAAACTATGGCTACACCTTC. V gene TRBV6-1 combines with J gene TRBJ1-2; no clear D gene. The germline V and J ends were trimmed by 0 bases and 2 bases, with 7 bases remaining between them. This CDR3 is 14 amino acids long. Per the germline V gene, CDR1 is MNHNS and CDR2 is SASEGT.

This clonotype was observed a handful of times. The rearrangement uses TRBV20-1 and TRBJ2-7, with D maybe TRBD1 (7 bases). Looked up from germline, CDR1 is DFQATT and CDR2 is SNEGSKA (reference sequence). The CDR3 is made up of 17 amino acids. The V end lost 3 bases, the J end lost 2 bases, and 23 bases lay between the germline ends. Here the CDR3 DNA reads TGCAGTGCTAGTAGTCAGGGGGGCCCGACCTCCCCCTACGAGCAGTACTTC. It encodes CSASSQGGPTSPYEQYF.

V and J are TRBV20-1 and TRBJ2-5, with D possibly being TRBD2 (5 bases). CDR1 and CDR2 (germline): DFQATT, SNEGSKA (reference sequence). Trimming took 0 bases from V and 2 from J, leaving 19 bases between them. There are 17 residues in the CDR3. CDR3 in amino acids: CSARDTEGRAQQETQYF. The CDR3 nucleotides read TGCAGTGCTAGAGATACAGAGGGCAGAGCCCAACAAGAGACCCAGTACTTC.